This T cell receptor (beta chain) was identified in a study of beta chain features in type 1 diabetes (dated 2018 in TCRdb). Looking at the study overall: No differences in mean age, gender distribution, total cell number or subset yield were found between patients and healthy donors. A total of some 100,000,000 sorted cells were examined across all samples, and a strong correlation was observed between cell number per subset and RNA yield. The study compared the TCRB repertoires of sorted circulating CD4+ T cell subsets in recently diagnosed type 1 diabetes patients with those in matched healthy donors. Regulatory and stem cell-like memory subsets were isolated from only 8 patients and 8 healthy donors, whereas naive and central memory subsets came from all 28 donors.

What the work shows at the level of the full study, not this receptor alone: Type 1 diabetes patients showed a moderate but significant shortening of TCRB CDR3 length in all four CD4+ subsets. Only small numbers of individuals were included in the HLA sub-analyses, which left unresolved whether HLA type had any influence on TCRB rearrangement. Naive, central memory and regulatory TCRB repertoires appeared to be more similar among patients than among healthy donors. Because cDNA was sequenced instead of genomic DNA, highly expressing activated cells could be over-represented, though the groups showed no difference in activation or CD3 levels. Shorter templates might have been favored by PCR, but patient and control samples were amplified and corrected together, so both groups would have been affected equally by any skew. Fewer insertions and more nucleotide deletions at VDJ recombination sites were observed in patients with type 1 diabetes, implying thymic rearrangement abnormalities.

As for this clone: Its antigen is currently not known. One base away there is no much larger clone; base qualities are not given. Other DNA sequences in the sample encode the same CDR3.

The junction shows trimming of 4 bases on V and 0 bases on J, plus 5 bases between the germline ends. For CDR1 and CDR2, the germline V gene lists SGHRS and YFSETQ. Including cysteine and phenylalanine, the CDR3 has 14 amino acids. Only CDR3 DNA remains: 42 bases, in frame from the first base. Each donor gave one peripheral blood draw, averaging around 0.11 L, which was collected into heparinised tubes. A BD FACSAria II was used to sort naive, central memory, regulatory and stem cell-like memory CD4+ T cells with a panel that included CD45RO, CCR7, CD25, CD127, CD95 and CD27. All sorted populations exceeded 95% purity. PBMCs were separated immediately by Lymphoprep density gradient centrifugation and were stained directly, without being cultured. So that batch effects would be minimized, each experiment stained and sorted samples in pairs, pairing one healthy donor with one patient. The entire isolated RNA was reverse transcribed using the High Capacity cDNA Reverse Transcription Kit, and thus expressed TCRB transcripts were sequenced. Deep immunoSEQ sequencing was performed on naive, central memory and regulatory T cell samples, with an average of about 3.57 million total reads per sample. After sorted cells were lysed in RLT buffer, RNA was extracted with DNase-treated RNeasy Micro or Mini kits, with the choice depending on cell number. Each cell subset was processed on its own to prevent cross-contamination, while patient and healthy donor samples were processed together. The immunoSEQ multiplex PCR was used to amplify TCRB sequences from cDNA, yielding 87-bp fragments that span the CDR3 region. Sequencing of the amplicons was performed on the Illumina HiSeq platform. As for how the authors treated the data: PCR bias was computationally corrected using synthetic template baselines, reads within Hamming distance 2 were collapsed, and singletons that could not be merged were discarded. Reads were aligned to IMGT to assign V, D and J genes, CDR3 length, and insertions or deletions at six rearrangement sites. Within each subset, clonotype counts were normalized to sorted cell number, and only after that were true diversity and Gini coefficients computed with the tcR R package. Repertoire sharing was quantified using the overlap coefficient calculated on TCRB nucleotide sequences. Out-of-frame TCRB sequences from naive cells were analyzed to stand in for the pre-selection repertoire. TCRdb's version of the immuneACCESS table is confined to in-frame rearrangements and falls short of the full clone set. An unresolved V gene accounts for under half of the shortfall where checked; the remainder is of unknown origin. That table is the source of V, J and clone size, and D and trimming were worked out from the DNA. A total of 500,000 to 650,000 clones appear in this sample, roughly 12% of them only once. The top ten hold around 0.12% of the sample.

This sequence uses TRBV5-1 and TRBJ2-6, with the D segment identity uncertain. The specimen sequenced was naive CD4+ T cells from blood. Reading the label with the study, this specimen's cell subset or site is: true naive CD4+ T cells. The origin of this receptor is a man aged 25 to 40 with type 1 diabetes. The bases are TGCGCCAGCAGCGAGAGCTCTGGGGCCAACGTCCTGACTTTC. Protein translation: CASSESSGANVLTF.